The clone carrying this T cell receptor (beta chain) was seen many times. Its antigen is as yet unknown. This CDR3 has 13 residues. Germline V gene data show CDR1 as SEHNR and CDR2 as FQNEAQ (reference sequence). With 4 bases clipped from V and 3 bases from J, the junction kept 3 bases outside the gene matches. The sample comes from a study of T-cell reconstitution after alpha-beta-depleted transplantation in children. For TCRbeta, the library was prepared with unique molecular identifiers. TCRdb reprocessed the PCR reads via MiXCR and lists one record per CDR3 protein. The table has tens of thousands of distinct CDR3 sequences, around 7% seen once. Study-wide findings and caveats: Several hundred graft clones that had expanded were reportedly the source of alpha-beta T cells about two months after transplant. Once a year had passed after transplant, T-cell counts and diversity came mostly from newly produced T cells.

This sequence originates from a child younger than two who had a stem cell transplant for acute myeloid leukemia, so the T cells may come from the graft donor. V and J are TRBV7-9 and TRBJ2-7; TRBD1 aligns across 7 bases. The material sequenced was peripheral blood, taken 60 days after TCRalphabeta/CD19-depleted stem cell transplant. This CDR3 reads CASSSGDSYEQYF. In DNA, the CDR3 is TGTGCCAGCAGCTCAGGGGACAGCTACGAGCAGTACTTC.